Given below is one T cell receptor beta chain in context. Its antigen is still unknown. With a much larger clone just one base away, this may be a read error. The data derive from a study of molecular identifiers for immune sequencing clone quantification. Study-level points and caveats: Clones that had above 20 RNA copies took up over 99% of effector molecules but under 1% in naive cells. Highly expanded clone sizes could be underestimated by identical TCR molecules that share a barcode.

Sorting defined naive CD8 T cells as CD8+CD4-CCR7+CD45RA+. The CDR3 sequence is 15 residues long. Germline-derived CDR1 and CDR2 are SQVTM and ANQGSEA. V lost 4 bases to trimming and J lost 3 bases; unmatched junction nucleotides: 5. Methods described previously, with TCR primers listed, were used for bulk TCR libraries. TCRdb re-derived calls from the PCR reads in MiXCR, one entry per CDR3 protein. The sample includes approximately 320,000 distinct CDR3 sequences, roughly a quarter of them seen just once. The sample taken for sequencing was naive CD8+ T cells from blood, with Jurkat cell RNA spiked in. Sample subset: FACS-sorted CD8+CD4-CCR7+CD45RA+ naive T cells. J is TRBJ2-1 and V is TRBV29-1, with 11 bases matching TRBD2. This receptor was identified in a human donor in good health. Some libraries in this study had Jurkat cell RNA spiked in. CDR3: CSVVGLAVIYNEQFF. DNA for the CDR3: TGCAGCGTTGTGGGACTAGCGGTTATCTACAATGAGCAGTTCTTC.